These T cell receptor beta chains were read from a single sample in a study of shared T cell receptors in the human thymus. Method: immunoSEQ multiplex PCR; TCRdb's copy keeps in-frame clones and lacks some. The repertoire consists of 550,000 to 800,000 clones, with 70% to 90% occurring once and the leading ten covering around 0.0094%. The sample was also reused in another study, on human thymus T cells.

Specimen: thymocytes. These TCRs come from a girl under two years old with a congenital heart defect. The CDR3 runs from the conserved cysteine through the conserved F or W. Each record gives: J gene, clone size, V gene, D gene, CDR3 DNA, CDR3 protein. D genes are given only for firm matches. Clone size is stated in some rows and not others, as once, few, many or a class when expanded.

TRBJ1-5	once	TRBV28	-	TGTGCCAGCAGTTCCTACAGAAACAATCAGCCCCAGCATTTT	CASSSYRNNQPQHF
TRBJ2-5	-	TRBV7-8	TRBD2	TGTGCCAGCAAGGGGCTGGGGTTACACGGGGGGGAGACCCAGTACTTC	CASKGLGLHGGETQYF
TRBJ1-2	-	TRBV19	-	TGTGCCAGTAGTATGGGACTTCACCCCCCTTCCGGCTATGGCTACACCTTC	CASSMGLHPPSGYGYTF
TRBJ2-3	-	TRBV7-2	-	TGTGCCAGCAGCCCACTGACGGGAACAGTCCCACCCAGAGGGGATACGCAGTATTTT	CASSPLTGTVPPRGDTQYF
TRBJ2-1	-	TRBV7-9	TRBD2	TGTGCCAGCAGCTTAGTTGGGGCCCCTAGCGGTCTCCCCATCAATGAGCAGTTCTTC	CASSLVGAPSGLPINEQFF
TRBJ1-2	-	TRBV28	TRBD1	TGTGCCAGCAGTCCGACCGACCCTCTGAAGACAGGGCGGGGTGTCTACACCTTC	CASSPTDPLKTGRGVYTF
TRBJ1-1	-	TRBV7-2	TRBD1	TGTGCCAGCAGCAGGGGACAGATGAACACTGAAGCTTTCTTT	CASSRGQMNTEAFF
TRBJ1-1	-	TRBV18	TRBD1	TGTGCCAGCTCACAGGCCCCGGACAGGGGGTTGTGTGAAGCTTTCTTT	CASSQAPDRGLCEAFF
TRBJ1-4	-	TRBV27	TRBD1	TGTGCCAGCAGACAACACCGGGACAGGGTGAACCCCGGGATAGAAAAACTGTTTTTT	CASRQHRDRVNPGIEKLFF
TRBJ1-1	-	TRBV5-5	-	TGTGCCAGCAGCCGTCAGGGAAGGGACACTGAAGCTTTCTTT	CASSRQGRDTEAFF